Listed here are 11 T cell receptor beta chains from one sample, sequenced in a study of post-analysis software for immune sequencing data. Study-wide findings and caveats: Patients showed TRBV5-6, TRBV5-1 and TRBV20-1 among 4 or 5 TRBV segments more frequent than in controls.

Their antigen targets remain unknown. Unique molecular identifiers were present in the TCR beta cDNA libraries. From the PCR reads, TCRdb called clonotypes with MiXCR, one entry per CDR3 protein. Seen here are under 900,000 distinct CDR3 sequences, around 50% observed once, and the top ten hold 4% to 5.5%. The sequenced sample consisted of blood. The receptors come from a girl between 10 and 17 years old with multiple sclerosis.

Only a few counts were recorded for this clonotype. The V gene is TRBV20-1, the J gene TRBJ2-7; TRBD2 matches 8 bases. This CDR3 comprises 18 residues. With 3 bases clipped from V and 5 bases from J, the junction kept 21 bases outside the gene matches. The germline CDR1 and CDR2 sequences are DFQATT and SNEGSKA (reference sequence). The CDR3 loop reads CSASPGGRREIVTDEQYF. DNA for the CDR3: TGCAGTGCTAGTCCGGGGGGGCGGCGGGAGATCGTCACGGACGAGCAGTACTTC.

The chain combines TRBV6-6 with TRBJ1-2; D might be TRBD1 (5 bases). The germline V and J ends were trimmed by 1 base and 6 bases, with 21 bases remaining between them. CDR1 and CDR2 (germline): MNHNY, SVGAGI (reference sequence). The CDR3 length is 17 residues. CDR3 DNA sequence: TGTGCCAGCAGTTACTTAGGGACTTACCTCACCCAAGATGGCTACACCTTC. Translated, it gives CASSYLGTYLTQDGYTF.

V and J are TRBV4-1 and TRBJ1-2; possibly TRBD1 for D (6 bases). The CDR3 has 15 amino acids. V was trimmed by 0 bases and J by 7 bases, leaving 15 bases between them. CDR1 MGHRA and CDR2 YSYEKL come from the germline V gene. Here the CDR3 DNA reads TGCGCCAGCAGCCAAGAAGGGGGGGTTGGAGGTGGCTACACCTTC. Its protein product is CASSQEGGVGGGYTF.

V and J are TRBV5-1 and TRBJ2-1, with TRBD2 identical over 10 bases. The length of the CDR3 is 17 residues. V was clipped by 0 bases and J by 1 base; unmatched bases: 4. Germline V gene lookup returns CDR1 SGHRS and CDR2 YFSETQ. The CDR3 DNA reads TGCGCCAGCAGCTTGGGGACTAGCGGACCTTCCTACAATGAGCAGTTCTTC. Translated, it gives CASSLGTSGPSYNEQFF.

This clonotype appeared a few times. This chain connects TRBV3-1 to TRBJ2-5, with a possible D match to TRBD1 (5 bases). The CDR3 is 14 amino acids. Germline lookup yields CDR1 LGHDT and CDR2 YNNKEL (reference sequence). Trimming removed 2 bases from V and 5 bases from J, with 12 bases in between. The CDR3 loop is CASSQRAGLETQYF. As DNA, the CDR3 is TGTGCCAGCAGCCAAAGGGCAGGGTTGGAGACCCAGTACTTC.

The sample holds a few counts of this clonotype. The genes are TRBV12-3 or TRBV12-4 and TRBJ1-2; D call uncertain. The CDR3 sequence is 14 residues long. Trimming took off 4 bases at V and 4 bases at J, with 13 bases between the two ends. Written as DNA, the CDR3 is TGTGCCAGCAGTTCGCTCGGACGGATCTATGGCTACACCTTC. Protein sequence: CASSSLGRIYGYTF.

The chain employs TRBV27 and TRBJ1-1; 7 nucleotides agree with TRBD1. V lost 6 bases and J lost 1; bases outside the gene matches: 8. The germline CDR1 and CDR2 sequences are MNHEY and SMNVEV (reference sequence). The CDR3 has 15 amino acids. This chain's CDR3 is CASRRKGAENTEAFF. In DNA, the CDR3 is TGTGCCAGCAGGAGGAAGGGGGCGGAGAACACTGAAGCTTTCTTT.

This sequence joins TRBV12-5 and TRBJ2-7, with D possibly being TRBD2 (7 bases). The J call may be wrong; the DNA end is better matched by TRBJ2-4. Germline V gene lookup returns CDR1 LGHNT and CDR2 FRNRAP. This CDR3 is built from 21 residues. The CDR3: CASGLVRDGTIAPQGENIQYF. CDR3 coding DNA: TGTGCTAGTGGTTTGGTACGGGATGGGACTATAGCTCCACAGGGCGAAAACATTCAGTACTTC.

The chain links TRBV12-3 or TRBV12-4 to TRBJ2-3; tentative D call: TRBD1 (5 bases). Deletions cut 6 bases from V and 4 bases from J, with 14 bases between. The CDR3 loop spans 14 amino acids. The CDR3 DNA sequence: TGTGCCAGCAGCCCGGACCAGGGCGCAGATACGCAGTATTTT. Residues: CASSPDQGADTQYF.

The chain has TRBV5-6 and TRBJ1-5; D perhaps matches TRBD1 (6 bases). V was shortened by 4 bases and J by 2 bases, with 13 bases between the two germline ends. Germline lookup yields CDR1 SGHDT and CDR2 YYEEEE. CDR3 length: 15 residues. The CDR3 loop reads CASSPRGVGNQPQHF. CDR3 in DNA: TGTGCCAGCAGCCCGAGGGGGGTGGGCAATCAGCCCCAGCATTTT.

In this sample, this clonotype turned up a few times. The CDR3 coding sequence is TGTGCCAGCAGTTACTCGAGAGGTCGCGGGGGAGAGACCCAGTACTTC. It codes for CASSYSRGRGGETQYF. This chain links TRBV6-2 or TRBV6-3 with TRBJ2-5; 7 bases align to TRBD2. Germline lookup yields CDR1 MNHEY and CDR2 SVGEGT. With V trimmed by 0 bases and J by 4 bases, 8 bases remained unmatched. This CDR3 region has 16 residues.